This T cell receptor beta chain was sequenced for a study of T cell changes during pregnancy in multiple sclerosis. The length of the CDR3 is 14 residues. Per the germline V gene, CDR1 is SGHTA and CDR2 is FQGNSA. V shed 7 bases, J shed 4 bases, and the junction held 9 bases outside the gene matches. Generated by immunoSEQ multiplex PCR, the TCRdb table keeps only in-frame clones and is missing some. The data contain roughly 100,000 clones, 75% to 95% of them singletons. Material: peripheral blood, obtained in the second trimester of pregnancy. This chain joins TRBV7-2 and TRBJ2-7; 8 nucleotides align to TRBD2. This receptor was obtained from a female donor in good health, enrolled as a control in a pregnancy study. CDR3 coding DNA: TGTGCCAGCACGCCAGCGGGAGTCCGGTACGAGCAGTACTTC. It specifies CASTPAGVRYEQYF.